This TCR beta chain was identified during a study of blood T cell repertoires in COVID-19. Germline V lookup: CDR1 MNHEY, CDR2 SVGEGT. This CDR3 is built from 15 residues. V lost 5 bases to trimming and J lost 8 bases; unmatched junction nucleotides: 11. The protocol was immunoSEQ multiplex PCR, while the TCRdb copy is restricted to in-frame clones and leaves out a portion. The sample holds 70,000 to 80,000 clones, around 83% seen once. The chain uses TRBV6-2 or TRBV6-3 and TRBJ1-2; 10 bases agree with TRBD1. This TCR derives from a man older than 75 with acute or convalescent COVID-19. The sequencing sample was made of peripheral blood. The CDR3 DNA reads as TGTGCCAGCAGTCAGACAGGGGGCCCTGCTAGAGGCTACACCTTC. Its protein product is CASSQTGGPARGYTF.